This T cell receptor (beta chain) was recovered during a study of response to subunit inactivated influenza vaccine. Study-wide results and limits: Few additional T cells are recruited per seasonal influenza vaccination, authors suggested.

TCRdb passed the RT-PCR reads through MiXCR, listing each CDR3 protein once. The data show 500,000 to 700,000 distinct CDR3 sequences, with roughly 25% seen just once and about 2.8% held by the top ten. This clonotype was observed many times. The antigen remains unidentified. The same data also contributed to another study, on T cells expressing NK-cell markers. From that report: 5'RACE template switching with UMIs generated TCR beta cDNA. All TCR beta repertoires analysed originated from sorted CD3+CD56+NKG2C+, CD3+CD56+NKG2C- and CD3+CD56-NKG2C+ T cells. Among the eight sequenced donors, seven tested HCMV-seropositive and one tested seronegative. Dominant NKG2C+ clonotypes accounted for roughly 1.0-8% of CD8+ T cells in several donors.

The sequence was obtained from a man aged 45 to 65 who received an inactivated influenza vaccine. This specimen consisted of CD4+ T cells sorted from PBMCs, obtained 11 to 12 days after vaccination.

CDR3 loop: CASSLDRNQPQHF. As DNA, the CDR3 is TGTGCCAGCAGCCTGGACAGGAATCAGCCCCAGCATTTT. The chain couples TRBV7-2 to TRBJ1-5, with TRBD1 matching over 7 bases. J lost 4 bases, V lost 5 bases, and 2 bases had no gene match. The CDR3 sequence is 13 residues long. The germline V gene encodes CDR1 SGHTA and CDR2 FQGNSA.